This T cell receptor (beta chain) is from a study of response to subunit inactivated influenza vaccine. Study results and caveats: New T cells are recruited in small numbers by each seasonal influenza vaccination, according to the authors' suggestion.

Germline trimming cut 2 bases from V and 8 bases from J; bases unmatched to any gene: 14. From germline, CDR1 is KGHDR and CDR2 SFDVKD. The CDR3 runs to 18 residues. This clonotype has a handful of counts. What it binds is unknown. TCRdb itself ran the RT-PCR reads through MiXCR, one entry per CDR3 protein. The sample holds about 610,000 distinct CDR3 sequences, 12% to 15% seen once. Sample: PBMCs from blood, taken 11 to 12 days after vaccination. The chain carries TRBV24-1 and TRBJ2-1, with 10 bases lining up with TRBD2. This sequence was found in a man in his forties or fifties who received an inactivated influenza vaccine. CDR3 bases: TGTGCCACCAGTGATTCCTACACAGGGTGGACTAGCGGCTATGAGCAGTTCTTC. It encodes CATSDSYTGWTSGYEQFF.